A single sample gave rise to the 10 T cell receptor beta chains below, sequenced in a study of T-cell memory formation after mild COVID-19 (dated by TCRdb to the early 2020s). Library generation was performed with 5' RACE. These reads were obtained on an Illumina NovaSeq 6000. The raw public data were reprocessed by TCRdb itself: fastp quality trimming at Q25, MiXCR clonotype calling, in-frame beta chains only. Identical CDR3 proteins give one entry, which carries the most common genes and DNA. This sample holds about 250,000 distinct CDR3 sequences; about a sixth were observed only once. The ten largest clones capture 3.5% to 4% of the sample. Material for sequencing was PBMCs or a T cell subset sorted from them (not recorded which). The source of these receptors is a man between 18 and 29 years old who had mild COVID-19 (a few samples of this study predate the infection). The sample titles of this study are shuffled in the database, so cell type and time point are left out; the donor was told from shared clones.

This clonotype has ten or more counts. The genes are TRBV29-1 and TRBJ1-1; no reliable D call. V shed 1 base and J shed 4 bases, with 13 bases lying between them. The length of the CDR3 is 14 residues. Germline loops: CDR1 SQVTM, CDR2 ANQGSEA. This chain's CDR3 is CSVEGWGWGTEAFF. The CDR3 nucleotides are TGCAGCGTTGAAGGGTGGGGTTGGGGCACTGAAGCTTTCTTT.

This clonotype occurred a few times. In DNA form, the CDR3 reads TGCGCCAGCAGCTTGGCCGGGTTTAGCGGATACACAGATACGCAGTATTTT. Protein: CASSLAGFSGYTDTQYF. V is TRBV5-1 and J is TRBJ2-3; a possible D gene is TRBD2 (6 bases). V gave up 0 bases and J gave up 2 bases, with 16 bases separating them. The germline V gene has CDR1 SGHRS and CDR2 YFSETQ. The CDR3 length is 17 residues.

This chain links TRBV24-1 with TRBJ2-1; D is undetermined. The V gene lost 0 bases and the J gene lost 8 bases, with 16 bases spanning the gap. The CDR3 consists of 16 residues. Germline CDR1 is KGHDR and CDR2 is SFDVKD. This chain's CDR3 is CATSDLGYGQSHEQFF. The CDR3 bases are TGTGCCACCAGTGATTTGGGCTATGGGCAGTCCCATGAGCAGTTCTTC.

This clonotype was found a few times. V is TRBV7-2 and J is TRBJ1-5, with D unclear. V lost 6 bases, J lost 7 bases, and 13 bases lay in between. CDR3 length: 13 amino acids. Germline V gene data show CDR1 as SGHTA and CDR2 as FQGNSA. The DNA for the CDR3 is TGTGCCAGCAGGACCGGGCAGAACCAGCCCCAGCATTTT. Residues: CASRTGQNQPQHF.

This clonotype was counted ten times or more. This chain links TRBV11-2 with TRBJ2-3; unclear D gene. The CDR3 runs to 12 residues. Trimming stripped 3 bases from V and 4 bases from J, with 5 bases between. Germline V gene sequence: CDR1 SGHAT, CDR2 FQNNGV. CDR3 nucleotides: TGTGCCAGCAGCTTTCTCGCAGATACGCAGTATTTT. This gives the protein CASSFLADTQYF.

This clonotype was detected a few times. This chain links TRBV12-3 or TRBV12-4 with TRBJ1-1; 8 bases agree with TRBD1. The CDR3 has 14 residues. V lost 6 bases to trimming and J lost 4 bases; unmatched junction nucleotides: 7. The DNA of the CDR3 is TGTGCCAGCAGCCTGGACAGGGTCAGCACTGAAGCTTTCTTT. Protein sequence: CASSLDRVSTEAFF.

This clonotype was counted only a few times. The J gene is TRBJ2-7, the V gene TRBV4-2; D uncertain. The CDR3 covers 11 residues. Germline values: CDR1 LGHNA, CDR2 YNFKEQ. V shed 0 bases and J shed 7 bases, with 4 bases lying between them. CDR3 in amino acids: CASSQDQEQYF. The CDR3 coding sequence is TGTGCCAGCAGCCAAGACCAGGAGCAGTACTTC.

This rearrangement joins TRBV7-9 to TRBJ1-2; a possible D gene is TRBD1 (5 bases). V was cut by 5 bases and J by 3 bases, with 22 bases left in between. CDR3 length: 17 residues. Germline V gene sequence: CDR1 SEHNR, CDR2 FQNEAQ (reference sequence). CDR3 in DNA: TGTGCCAGCAGCGACGGAATTCGACAGACCCGTTACTATGGCTACACCTTC. It yields the protein CASSDGIRQTRYYGYTF. The entire variable domain, with the rest obtained from reference TRBV7-9 and TRBJ1-2, is as follows: DTGVSQNPRHKITKRGQNVTFRCDPISEHNRLYWYRQTLGQGPEFLTYFQNEAQLEKSRLLSDRFSAERPKGSFSTLEIQRTEQGDSAMYLCASSDGIRQTRYYGYTFGSGTRLTVV.

In this sample, this clonotype turned up a few times. The rearrangement joins TRBV6-6 to TRBJ1-1; 7 bases agree with TRBD1. In germline, CDR1 is MNHNY, CDR2 SVGAGI (reference sequence). J was trimmed by 4 bases and V by 6 bases; bases with no gene match: 14. The CDR3 has 16 amino acids. The CDR3 here is CASRDERGLAITEAFF. The CDR3 DNA sequence: TGTGCCAGCAGGGATGAAAGGGGGCTAGCGATCACTGAAGCTTTCTTT.

The chain combines TRBV9 with TRBJ2-3; D unclear. CDR3 length equals 13 residues. The germline gives CDR1 SGDLS, CDR2 YYNGEE. The V gene lost 5 bases and the J gene lost 3 bases, with 10 bases spanning the gap. CDR3: CASSPVPTDTQYF. As DNA, the CDR3 is TGTGCCAGCAGTCCTGTCCCGACAGATACGCAGTATTTT.